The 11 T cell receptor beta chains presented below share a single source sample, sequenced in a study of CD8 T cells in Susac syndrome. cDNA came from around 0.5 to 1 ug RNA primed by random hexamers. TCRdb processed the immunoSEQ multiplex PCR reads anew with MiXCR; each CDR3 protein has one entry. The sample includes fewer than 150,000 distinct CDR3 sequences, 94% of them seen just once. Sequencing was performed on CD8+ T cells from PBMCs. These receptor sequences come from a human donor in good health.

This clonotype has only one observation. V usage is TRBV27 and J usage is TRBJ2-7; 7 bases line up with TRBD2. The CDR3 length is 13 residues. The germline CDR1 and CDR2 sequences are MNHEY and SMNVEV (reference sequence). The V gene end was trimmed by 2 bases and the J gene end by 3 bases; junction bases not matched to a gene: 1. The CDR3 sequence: CASSLASGYEQYF. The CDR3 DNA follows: TGTGCCAGCAGTTTAGCTAGCGGCTACGAGCAGTACTTC.

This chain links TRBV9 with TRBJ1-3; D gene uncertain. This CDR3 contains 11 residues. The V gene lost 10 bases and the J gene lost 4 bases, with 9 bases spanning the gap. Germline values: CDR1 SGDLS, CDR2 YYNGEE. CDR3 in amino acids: CALIGGNTIYF. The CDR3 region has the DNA TGTGCCCTCATCGGGGGAAACACCATATATTTT.

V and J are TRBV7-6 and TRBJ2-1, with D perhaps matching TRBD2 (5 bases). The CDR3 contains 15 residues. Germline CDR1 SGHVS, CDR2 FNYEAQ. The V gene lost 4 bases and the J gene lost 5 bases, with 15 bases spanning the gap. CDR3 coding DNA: TGTGCCAGCAGCTCCGGGAATCTGCCAAACAATGAGCAGTTCTTC. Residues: CASSSGNLPNNEQFF.

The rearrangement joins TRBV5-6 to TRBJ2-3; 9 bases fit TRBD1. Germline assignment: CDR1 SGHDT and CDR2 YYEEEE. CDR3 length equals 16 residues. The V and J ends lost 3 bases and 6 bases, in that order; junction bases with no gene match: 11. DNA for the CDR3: TGTGCCAGCAGCTACGATCCGGGACAGGGATCCGATACGCAGTATTTT. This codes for CASSYDPGQGSDTQYF. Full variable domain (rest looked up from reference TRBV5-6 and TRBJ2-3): DAGVTQSPTHLIKTRGQQVTLRCSPKSGHDTVSWYQQALGQGPQFIFQYYEEEERQRGNFPDRFSGHQFPNYSSELNVNALLLGDSALYLCASSYDPGQGSDTQYFGPGTRLTVL.

CDR3 amino acids: CASSGGQGGSLPGELFF. The CDR3 nucleotides are TGTGCCAGCAGCGGAGGACAGGGGGGGAGTCTCCCCGGGGAGCTGTTTTTT. The chain couples TRBV9 to TRBJ2-2; 10 bases match TRBD1. CDR1 is SGDLS and CDR2 is YYNGEE in the germline V gene. The CDR3 totals 17 residues. Trimming at V came to 3 bases and at J to 6 bases, leaving 11 bases not matched to a gene. The full variable domain, its missing parts supplied by reference TRBV9 and TRBJ2-2, is DSGVTQTPKHLITATGQRVTLRCSPRSGDLSVYWYQQSLDQGLQFLIQYYNGEERAKGNILERFSAQQFPDLHSELNLSSLELGDSALYFCASSGGQGGSLPGELFFGEGSRLTVL.

CDR3: CATRAGLAGANEQFF. The CDR3 coding sequence is TGTGCCACCAGGGCCGGACTAGCGGGAGCTAATGAGCAGTTCTTC. The rearrangement uses TRBV15 and TRBJ2-1, with 13 bases matching TRBD2. Germline V CDR1 and CDR2: LNHNV, YYDKDF (reference sequence). V lost 6 bases, J lost 7 bases, and 6 bases stayed unmatched. This CDR3 has 15 amino acids. The variable domain in full, completed from reference TRBV15 and TRBJ2-1, reads DAMVIQNPRYQVTQFGKPVTLSCSQTLNHNVMYWYQQKSSQAPKLLFHYYDKDFNNEADTPDNFQSRRPNTSFCFLDIRSPGLGDTAMYLCATRAGLAGANEQFFGPGTRLTVL.

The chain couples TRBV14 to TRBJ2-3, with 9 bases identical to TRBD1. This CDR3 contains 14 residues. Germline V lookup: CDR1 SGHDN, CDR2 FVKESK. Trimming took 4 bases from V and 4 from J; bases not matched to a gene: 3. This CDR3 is CASSPGQGPDTQYF. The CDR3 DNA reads TGTGCCAGCAGCCCGGGACAGGGACCAGATACGCAGTATTTT.

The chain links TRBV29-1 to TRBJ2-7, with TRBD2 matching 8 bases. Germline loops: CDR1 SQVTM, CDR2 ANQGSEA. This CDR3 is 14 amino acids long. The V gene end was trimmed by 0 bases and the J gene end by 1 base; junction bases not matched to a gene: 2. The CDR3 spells CSVEDGTSSYEQYF. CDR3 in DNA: TGCAGCGTTGAAGATGGGACTAGTTCCTACGAGCAGTACTTC.

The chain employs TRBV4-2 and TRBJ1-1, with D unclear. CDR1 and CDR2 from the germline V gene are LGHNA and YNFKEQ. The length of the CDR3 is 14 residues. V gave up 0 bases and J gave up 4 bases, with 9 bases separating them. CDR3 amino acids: CASSQDPGFTEAFF. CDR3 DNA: TGTGCCAGCAGCCAAGATCCCGGGTTCACTGAAGCTTTCTTT.

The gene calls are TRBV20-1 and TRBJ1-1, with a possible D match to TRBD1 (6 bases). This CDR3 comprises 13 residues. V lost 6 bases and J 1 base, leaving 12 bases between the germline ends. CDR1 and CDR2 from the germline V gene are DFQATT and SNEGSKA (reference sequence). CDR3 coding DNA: TGCAGTGCGCAGACAGGACCGAACACTGAAGCTTTCTTT. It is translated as CSAQTGPNTEAFF.

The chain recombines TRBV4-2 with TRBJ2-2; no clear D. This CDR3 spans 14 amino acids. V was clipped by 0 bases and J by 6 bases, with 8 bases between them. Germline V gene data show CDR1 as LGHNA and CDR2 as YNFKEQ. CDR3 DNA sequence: TGTGCCAGCAGCCAAGATAGTTTGCCCGGGGAGCTGTTTTTT. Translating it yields CASSQDSLPGELFF.